Shown below are 21 T cell receptor beta chains from a single sample sequenced in a study of T cells in Graves' hyperthyroidism and ophthalmopathy. Researchers took RNA transcripts and amplified the TCR beta CDR3 regions from them. The HTBI primer set drove a first-round RT-PCR of the TCR CDR3. TCRdb fed the multiplex PCR reads into MiXCR, producing one record per CDR3 protein. In the table there are hundreds of thousands of distinct CDR3 sequences, approximately 15% of which are singletons. The sample taken for sequencing was blood. The receptor source for this set is a woman aged 18-35 years with Graves' hyperthyroidism.

This clonotype was seen at least ten times. The chain combines TRBV3-1 with TRBJ2-1; D is tentatively TRBD1 or TRBD2 (6 bases each). Germline V gene sequence: CDR1 LGHDT, CDR2 YNNKEL (reference sequence). CDR3 length: 15 residues. Trimming left V 4 bases short and J 3 bases short, with 13 bases between. In DNA, the CDR3 is TGTGCCAGCAGCCTAGGGGGGACCGGCTACAATGAGCAGTTCTTC. Residues: CASSLGGTGYNEQFF.

The rearrangement links TRBV20-1 to TRBJ1-2; TRBD1 aligns across 9 bases. Germline CDR1 is DFQATT and CDR2 is SNEGSKA (reference sequence). V trimming: 8 bases; J trimming: 1 base; junction bases outside the gene matches: 5. This CDR3 comprises 13 residues. This CDR3 is CSYLGQGNYGYTF. The DNA for the CDR3 is TGCAGTTACCTGGGACAGGGTAACTATGGCTACACCTTC.

At least ten counts were recorded for this clonotype. The rearrangement uses TRBV7-9 and TRBJ2-3; tentatively, D is TRBD1 (5 bases). The CDR3 is 14 amino acids. From germline, CDR1 is SEHNR and CDR2 FQNEAQ (reference sequence). V shed 4 bases and J shed 2 bases, with 10 bases lying between them. As DNA, the CDR3 is TGTGCCAGCAGCTCAGACAGCCTCACAGATACGCAGTATTTT. It is translated as CASSSDSLTDTQYF.

The chain has TRBV3-2 and TRBJ1-2; TRBD1 reflects the table's D call only, with no check against the DNA. TRBV3-2 is designated a pseudogene. This CDR3 is 16 amino acids long. CDR3 bases: TGTGCCAGCAGCCAGGACACAGGGGGAGCTAACTATGGCTACACCTTC. Its translation: CASSQDTGGANYGYTF.

The V and J genes are TRBV20-1 and TRBJ1-6; 7 bases are a match to TRBD1. Germline loops: CDR1 DFQATT, CDR2 SNEGSKA (reference sequence). The CDR3 extends over 17 amino acids. With V trimmed by 5 bases and J by 2 bases, 12 bases remained unmatched. CDR3 loop: CSAPDRAPTPYNSPLHF. CDR3 DNA sequence: TGCAGTGCTCCTGACAGGGCCCCGACCCCCTATAATTCACCCCTCCACTTT.

This clonotype was found a few times. The rearrangement links TRBV7-9 to TRBJ2-7; the match to TRBD2 covers 10 bases. V shed 5 bases, J shed 0 bases, and the junction held 7 bases outside the gene matches. The CDR3 is made up of 16 amino acids. Germline values: CDR1 SEHNR, CDR2 FQNEAQ (reference sequence). This CDR3 reads CASSRWTSGNSYEQYF. CDR3 bases: TGTGCCAGCAGCCGATGGACTAGCGGTAACTCCTACGAGCAGTACTTC.

This clonotype appeared a few times. The rearrangement joins TRBV18 to TRBJ1-3; 7 nucleotides align to TRBD1. The CDR3 is 17 residues long. The ends lost 3 bases at V and 1 base at J; junction bases unmatched: 9. Germline V CDR1 and CDR2: KGHSH, LQKENI. CDR3 region: CASSPWTGTESGNTIYF. The CDR3 DNA reads TGTGCCAGCTCACCTTGGACAGGAACTGAATCTGGAAACACCATATATTTT. Looking up the rest from reference TRBV18 and TRBJ1-3 gives the full variable domain: NAGVMQNPRHLVRRRGQEARLRCSPMKGHSHVYWYRQLPEEGLKFMVYLQKENIIDESGMPKERFSAEFPKEGPSILRIQQVVRGDSAAYFCASSPWTGTESGNTIYFGEGSWLTVV.

The chain uses TRBV28 and TRBJ1-5; D is perhaps TRBD1 (6 bases). The CDR3 consists of 17 residues. Trimming left V 6 bases short and J 2 bases short, with 20 bases between. Germline V gene lookup returns CDR1 MDHEN and CDR2 SYDVKM. The CDR3 region has the DNA TGTGCCAGCAGCCACAACGGGGGGGCTAAGGGCAATCAGCCCCAGCATTTT. Its protein is CASSHNGGAKGNQPQHF.

This clonotype showed up many times. The chain combines TRBV3-1 with TRBJ2-1; weak D call: TRBD1 (6 bases). The germline gives CDR1 LGHDT, CDR2 YNNKEL (reference sequence). V was clipped by 2 bases and J by 4 bases, with 15 bases between them. CDR3 length equals 16 residues. For the CDR3, the DNA is TGTGCCAGCAGCCAACAGGCCGGGACAAGATACAATGAGCAGTTCTTC. Amino acid sequence: CASSQQAGTRYNEQFF.

The rearrangement joins TRBV18 to TRBJ2-7; the D is unclear. Germline CDR1 reads KGHSH; CDR2 reads LQKENI. Deletions cut 5 bases from V and 1 base from J, with 9 bases between. This CDR3 comprises 13 residues. The CDR3: CASSAAVSYEQYF. The CDR3 bases are TGTGCCAGCTCAGCGGCAGTGTCCTACGAGCAGTACTTC.

This clonotype was seen at least ten times. The rearrangement links TRBV20-1 to TRBJ1-1, with a tentative D call TRBD1 (5 bases). CDR1 is DFQATT, CDR2 SNEGSKA, per germline (reference sequence). The CDR3 consists of 15 residues. The V gene lost 1 base and the J gene lost 5 bases, with 17 bases spanning the gap. The CDR3 here is CSARGWGRDKTEAFF. The CDR3 region has the DNA TGCAGTGCTAGAGGTTGGGGCAGGGATAAAACTGAAGCTTTCTTT.

This clonotype was picked up a small number of times. The rearrangement joins TRBV18 to TRBJ1-3; D ambiguous. Germline lookup yields CDR1 KGHSH and CDR2 LQKENI. The V gene lost 2 bases and the J gene lost 2 bases, with 13 bases spanning the gap. The CDR3 consists of 16 residues. CDR3: CASSPSAGITGNTIYF. The CDR3 DNA follows: TGTGCCAGCTCACCATCCGCCGGGATCACTGGAAACACCATATATTTT.

This clonotype was recorded at least ten times. The chain carries TRBV28 and TRBJ1-4; a possible D gene is TRBD1 (5 bases). V lost 7 bases to trimming and J lost 7 bases, with 16 bases between them. This CDR3 has 14 residues. Germline CDR1 and CDR2: MDHEN and SYDVKM. CDR3 amino acids: CASNSRGQSEKLFF. The CDR3 nucleotides read TGTGCCAGCAACAGTAGGGGTCAAAGTGAAAAACTGTTTTTT.

This clonotype was detected ten times or more. The genes are TRBV7-9 and TRBJ1-2; D remains ambiguous. The CDR3 is made up of 15 amino acids. The germline CDR1 and CDR2 sequences are SEHNR and FQNEAQ (reference sequence). V was trimmed by 5 bases and J by 5 bases, leaving 18 bases between them. The CDR3 coding sequence is TGTGCCAGCAGCCCCTATCAAAGCTCGCTTTATGGCTACACCTTC. It yields the protein CASSPYQSSLYGYTF.

This clonotype was seen a few times. The genes are TRBV18 and TRBJ2-7, with TRBD1 matching 8 bases. With V trimmed by 2 bases and J by 5 bases, 8 bases remained unmatched. The CDR3 length is 15 residues. The germline V gene encodes CDR1 KGHSH and CDR2 LQKENI. The CDR3 region has the DNA TGTGCCAGCTCACCATCCCGGACAGGGCACGACGAGCAGTACTTC. It translates to CASSPSRTGHDEQYF.

The chain employs TRBV27 and TRBJ2-1; TRBD1 agrees at 8 bases. Germline V lookup: CDR1 MNHEY, CDR2 SMNVEV (reference sequence). The CDR3 extends over 14 amino acids. Trimming cost V 3 bases and J 6 bases; bases outside gene matches: 4. CDR3 sequence reads: CASSFVTGANEQFF. The CDR3 bases are TGTGCCAGCAGTTTCGTGACAGGGGCCAATGAGCAGTTCTTC.

This clonotype was seen at least ten times. This rearrangement joins TRBV7-2 to TRBJ2-3; TRBD2 agrees at 11 bases. This CDR3 has 16 residues. J lost 4 bases, V lost 7 bases, and 10 bases had no gene match. The germline V gene has CDR1 SGHTA and CDR2 FQGNSA. The CDR3 is CASTLLAGVGADTQYF. CDR3 DNA: TGTGCCAGCACCCTACTAGCGGGAGTGGGGGCAGATACGCAGTATTTT.

V gene TRBV4-1 combines with J gene TRBJ2-1; D not resolved. This CDR3 spans 16 amino acids. The germline V gene has CDR1 MGHRA and CDR2 YSYEKL. Trimming cost V 0 bases and J 0 bases, with 9 bases left between them. CDR3 sequence (DNA): TGCGCCAGCAGCCAAGAAGGGCATAGCTCCTACAATGAGCAGTTCTTC. It encodes CASSQEGHSSYNEQFF.

The chain employs TRBV2 and TRBJ2-5; 8 bases are a match to TRBD2. Germline V lookup: CDR1 SNHLY, CDR2 FYNNEI. With V trimmed by 8 bases and J by 8 bases, 4 bases remained unmatched. This CDR3 spans 11 amino acids. In DNA, the CDR3 is TGTGCCAGCGGCAGCGGGAGCACCCAGTACTTC. Amino acid sequence: CASGSGSTQYF. Full variable domain (outside the CDR3, taken from reference TRBV2 and TRBJ2-5): EPEVTQTPSHQVTQMGQEVILRCVPISNHLYFYWYRQILGQKVEFLVSFYNNEISEKSEIFDDQFSVERPDGSNFTLKIRSTKLEDSAMYFCASGSGSTQYFGPGTRLLVL.

The chain carries TRBV6-1 and TRBJ2-2, with 10 nucleotides matching TRBD2. The CDR3 length is 20 residues. Germline V gives CDR1 MNHNS, CDR2 SASEGT. V lost 5 bases, J lost 1 base, and 16 bases stayed unmatched. CDR3 residues: CASSTFQREGRALNTGELFF. In nucleotides, the CDR3 is TGTGCCAGCAGTACTTTCCAGCGGGAGGGCCGTGCGCTGAACACCGGGGAGCTGTTTTTT.

This clonotype has a handful of counts. This sequence joins TRBV4-2 and TRBJ1-4; possible D gene TRBD1, 6 bases. Trimming cost V 1 base and J 10 bases, with 13 bases left between them. Germline-derived CDR1 and CDR2 are LGHNA and YNFKEQ. The CDR3 contains 14 residues. The CDR3 coding sequence is TGTGCCAGCAGCCAAGCGGCAGGGGAGGTAAAACTGTTTTTT. This sequence encodes CASSQAAGEVKLFF.